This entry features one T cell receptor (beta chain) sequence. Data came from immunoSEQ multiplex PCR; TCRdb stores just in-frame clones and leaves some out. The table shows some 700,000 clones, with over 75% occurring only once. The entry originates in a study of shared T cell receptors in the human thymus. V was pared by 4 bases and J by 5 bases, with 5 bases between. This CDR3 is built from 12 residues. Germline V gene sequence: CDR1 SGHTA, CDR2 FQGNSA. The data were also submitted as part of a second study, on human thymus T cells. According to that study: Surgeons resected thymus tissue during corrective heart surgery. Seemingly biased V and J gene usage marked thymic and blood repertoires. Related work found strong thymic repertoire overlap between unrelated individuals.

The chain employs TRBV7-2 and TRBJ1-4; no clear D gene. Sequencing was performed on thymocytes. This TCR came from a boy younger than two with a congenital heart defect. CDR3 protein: CASSSRNEKLFF. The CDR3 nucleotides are TGTGCCAGCAGCTCCCGGAATGAAAAACTGTTTTTT.